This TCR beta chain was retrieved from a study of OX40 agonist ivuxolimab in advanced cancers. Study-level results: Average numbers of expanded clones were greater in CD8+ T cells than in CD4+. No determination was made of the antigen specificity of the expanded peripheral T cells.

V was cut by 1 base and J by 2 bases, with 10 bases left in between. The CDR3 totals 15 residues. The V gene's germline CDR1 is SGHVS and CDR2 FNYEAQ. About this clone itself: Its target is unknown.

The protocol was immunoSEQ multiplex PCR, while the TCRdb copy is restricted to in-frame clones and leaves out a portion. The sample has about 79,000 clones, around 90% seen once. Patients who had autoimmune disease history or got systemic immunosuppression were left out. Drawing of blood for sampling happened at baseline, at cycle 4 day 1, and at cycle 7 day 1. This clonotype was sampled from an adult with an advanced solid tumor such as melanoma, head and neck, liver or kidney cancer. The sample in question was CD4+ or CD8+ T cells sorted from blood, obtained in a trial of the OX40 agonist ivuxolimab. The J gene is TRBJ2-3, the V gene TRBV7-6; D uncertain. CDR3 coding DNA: TGTGCCAGCAGCTTAGTCCCCGGGCTCACAGATACGCAGTATTTT. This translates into CASSLVPGLTDTQYF. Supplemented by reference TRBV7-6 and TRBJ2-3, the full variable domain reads GAGVSQSPRYKVTKRGQDVALRCDPISGHVSLYWYRQALGQGPEFLTYFNYEAQQDKSGLPNDRFSAERPEGSISTLTIQRTEQRDSAMYRCASSLVPGLTDTQYFGPGTRLTVL.